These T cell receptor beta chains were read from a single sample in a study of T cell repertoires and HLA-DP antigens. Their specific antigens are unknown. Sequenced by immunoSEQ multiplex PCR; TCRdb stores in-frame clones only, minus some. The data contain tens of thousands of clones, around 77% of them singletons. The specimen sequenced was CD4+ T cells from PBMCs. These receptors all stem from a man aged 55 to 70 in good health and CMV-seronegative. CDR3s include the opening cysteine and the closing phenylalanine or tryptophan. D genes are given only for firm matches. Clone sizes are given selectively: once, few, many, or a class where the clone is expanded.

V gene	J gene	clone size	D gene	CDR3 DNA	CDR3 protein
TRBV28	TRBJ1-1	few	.	TGTGCCAGCAGTTTACGGCCCAGGATGAACACTGAAGCTTTCTTT	CASSLRPRMNTEAFF
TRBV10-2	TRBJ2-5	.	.	TGCGCCAGCAGTAGCCCCGGAACAGGGCAAGAGACCCAGTACTTC	CASSSPGTGQETQYF
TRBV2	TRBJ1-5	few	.	TGTGCCAGCAGGGAACCGGGACTCTTCAATCAGCCCCAGCATTTT	CASREPGLFNQPQHF
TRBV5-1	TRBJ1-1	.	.	TGCGCCAGCAGCTTGGCCGAGGGGACTGAAGCTTTCTTT	CASSLAEGTEAFF
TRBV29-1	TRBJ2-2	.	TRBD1	TGCAGCGTCGACAGGGGGCTAAGCGGGGAGCTGTTTTTT	CSVDRGLSGELFF
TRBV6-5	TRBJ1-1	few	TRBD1	TGTGCCAGCAGGAATTCAGGACAGGGATACACTGAAGCTTTCTTT	CASRNSGQGYTEAFF
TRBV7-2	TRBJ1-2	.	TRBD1	TGTGCCAGCAGCTTAGGACCTGGACAGGGGAACTATGGCTACACCTTC	CASSLGPGQGNYGYTF
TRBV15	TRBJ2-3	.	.	TGTGCCACCAGCAGAGAATACTCTACCGATACGCAGTATTTT	CATSREYSTDTQYF
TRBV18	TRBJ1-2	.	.	TGTGCCAGCTCCATAGGGGCTCAAACCTATGGCTACACCTTC	CASSIGAQTYGYTF
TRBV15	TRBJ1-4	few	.	TGTGCCACCAGCCCGCGGGCTAGGGCTAATGAAAAACTGTTTTTT	CATSPRARANEKLFF
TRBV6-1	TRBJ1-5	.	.	TGTGCCAGCACCTCTCGGGCGGATAGCAATCAGCCCCAGCATTTT	CASTSRADSNQPQHF
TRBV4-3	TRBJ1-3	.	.	TGCGCCAGCAGCCAAGATCAGGTACCCACCTCTGGAAACACCATATATTTT	CASSQDQVPTSGNTIYF
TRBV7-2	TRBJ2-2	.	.	TGTGCCAGCAGCCCGTGGTACGGGCTAGCGCATGACACCGGGGAGCTGTTTTTT	CASSPWYGLAHDTGELFF
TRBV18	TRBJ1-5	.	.	TGTGCCAGCTCCGGAGGTTCTCGCAATCAGCCCCAGCATTTT	CASSGGSRNQPQHF
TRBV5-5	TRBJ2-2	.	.	TGTGCCAGCAGCCTGAGACAGGCGGTCGGGGAGCTGTTTTTT	CASSLRQAVGELFF
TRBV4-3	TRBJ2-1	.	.	TGCGCCAGCAGCCAAGATTTTGGAAATGAGCAGTTCTTC	CASSQDFGNEQFF
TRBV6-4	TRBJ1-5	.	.	TGTGCCAGCAGTGAACAGGGCGGTCAGCCCCAGCATTTT	CASSEQGGQPQHF
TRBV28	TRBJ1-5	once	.	TGTGCCAGCAGTTTTTTGGGACAAAATAGCAATCAGCCCCAGCATTTT	CASSFLGQNSNQPQHF
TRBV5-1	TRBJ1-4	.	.	TGCGCCAGCAGTAGGGGTCTAAATGAAAAACTGTTTTTT	CASSRGLNEKLFF
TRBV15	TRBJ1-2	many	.	TGTGCCACCAGCAGAGACAGGGCCAACTATGGCTACACCTTC	CATSRDRANYGYTF
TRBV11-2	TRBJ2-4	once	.	TGTGCCAGCAGCTCCTGGGGGTTTGACAAAAACATTCAGTACTTC	CASSSWGFDKNIQYF
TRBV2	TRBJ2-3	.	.	TGTGCCAGCAGCCAGGGCTCAACAGATACGCAGTATTTT	CASSQGSTDTQYF
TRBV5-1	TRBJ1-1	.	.	TGCGCCAGCAAAGAGCGGACACCGAACACTGAAGCTTTCTTT	CASKERTPNTEAFF
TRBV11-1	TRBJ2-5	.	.	TGTGCCAGCAGCTCGGACAGCGAGACCCAGTACTTC	CASSSDSETQYF
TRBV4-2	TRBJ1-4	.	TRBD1	TGTGCCAGCAGCCAAGATACAGGGGAGGGTGAAAAACTGTTTTTT	CASSQDTGEGEKLFF
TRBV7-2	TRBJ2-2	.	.	TGTGCCAGCAGCTTTTGGGGCGGGGAGCTGTTTTTT	CASSFWGGELFF
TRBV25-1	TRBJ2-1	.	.	TGTGCCAGCAGTGAAGTCTCAATCGCAGGGGAGCAGTTCTTC	CASSEVSIAGEQFF
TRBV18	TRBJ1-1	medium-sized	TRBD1	TGTGCCAGCTCACCACCGAACAGGGGAGACACTGAAGCTTTCTTT	CASSPPNRGDTEAFF
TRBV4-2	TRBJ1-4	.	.	TGTGCCAGCAGTCAGGCCCACGGTATGGGGGCTCTGGGTGAAAAACTGTTTTTT	CASSQAHGMGALGEKLFF
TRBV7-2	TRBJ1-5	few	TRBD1	TGTGCCAGCAGCTTGTCAGGGGGAGGCAATCAGCCCCAGCATTTT	CASSLSGGGNQPQHF
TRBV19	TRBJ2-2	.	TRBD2	TGTGCCGCGCGAGGGAGCGGGAGGTCCCCCGGGGAGCTGTTTTTT	CAARGSGRSPGELFF
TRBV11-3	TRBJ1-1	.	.	TGTGCCAGCAGCTTAGGGGGCTTGGGCACTGAAGCTTTCTTT	CASSLGGLGTEAFF
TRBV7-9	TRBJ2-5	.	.	TGTGCCAGCAGCTTAAGACCTTTACAAGAGACCCAGTACTTC	CASSLRPLQETQYF
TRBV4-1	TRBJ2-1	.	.	TGCGCCAGCAGCCTAACGGGGGCGGGGGAATTCCCCAATGAGCAGTTCTTC	CASSLTGAGEFPNEQFF
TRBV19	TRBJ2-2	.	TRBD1	TGTGCCAGTACCCACGGACAGGCTCCCGGGGAGCTGTTTTTT	CASTHGQAPGELFF
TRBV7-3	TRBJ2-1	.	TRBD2	TGTGCCAGCAGCTTATGGGCTAGCGGGAGTGCCAATGAGCAGTTCTTC	CASSLWASGSANEQFF
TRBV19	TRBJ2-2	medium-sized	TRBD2	TGTGCCAGTAGTCTAAGGACTAGCGGGGGACTTAGCACCGGGGAGCTGTTTTTT	CASSLRTSGGLSTGELFF
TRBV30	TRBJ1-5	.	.	TGTGCCTGGAGTCGTGGTAGCAATCAGCCCCAGCATTTT	CAWSRGSNQPQHF
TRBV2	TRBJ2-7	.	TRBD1	TGTGCCAGCAGTACCGGGACAGGGGGAACCTACGAGCAGTACTTC	CASSTGTGGTYEQYF
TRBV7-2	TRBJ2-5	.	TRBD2	TGTGCCAGCAGCTTAGTAGCGGGAGCGGACGAGACCCAGTACTTC	CASSLVAGADETQYF
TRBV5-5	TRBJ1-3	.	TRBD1	TGTGCCAGCAGCTTGCTGGGACAGGGGATTGGAAACACCATATATTTT	CASSLLGQGIGNTIYF
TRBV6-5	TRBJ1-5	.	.	TGTGCCAGCAGTTACGACCGGGCGGGAGCCCAGCATTTT	CASSYDRAGAQHF